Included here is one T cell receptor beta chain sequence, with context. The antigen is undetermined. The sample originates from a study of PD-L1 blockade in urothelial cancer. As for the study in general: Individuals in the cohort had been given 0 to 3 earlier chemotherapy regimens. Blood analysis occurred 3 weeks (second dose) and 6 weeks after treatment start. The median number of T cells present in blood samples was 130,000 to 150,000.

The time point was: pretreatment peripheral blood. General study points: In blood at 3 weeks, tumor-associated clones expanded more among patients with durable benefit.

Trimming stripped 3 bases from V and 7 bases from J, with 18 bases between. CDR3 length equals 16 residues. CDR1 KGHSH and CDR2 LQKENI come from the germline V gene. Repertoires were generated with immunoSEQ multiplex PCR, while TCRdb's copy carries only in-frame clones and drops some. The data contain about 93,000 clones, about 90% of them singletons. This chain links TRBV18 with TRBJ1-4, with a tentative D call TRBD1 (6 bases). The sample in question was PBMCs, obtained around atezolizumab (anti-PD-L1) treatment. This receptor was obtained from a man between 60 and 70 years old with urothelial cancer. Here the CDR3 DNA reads TGTGCCAGCTCACCTACCGTACAGGGTTGGGGTGAAAAACTGTTTTTT. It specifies CASSPTVQGWGEKLFF.